This TCR beta chain originates from a study of blood T cells in healthy people across ages. The CDR3 has 15 residues. Per the germline V gene, CDR1 is SGHTA and CDR2 is FQGNSA. V shed 3 bases and J shed 4 bases, with 13 bases lying between them. On this clonotype: Its antigen is not known.

Isolating PBMCs gave at least 6.5 million of these cells per sample. The second PCR ran about 6 to 12 cycles with a sample-barcoded 5' primer and J-beta primers. Tagging of each cDNA molecule was performed by a template-switch adaptor with 12 random nucleotides. In TCRdb, the 5' RACE reads were re-called with MiXCR into one record per CDR3 protein. The sample yields about 780,000 distinct CDR3 sequences, around 50% seen once. Findings and limits, study-wide: Among T cells, TCR beta diversity per million cells dropped roughly linearly as age rose. TCR beta diversity tracked closely with naive T cell percentage.

Sample: blood. The chain joins TRBV7-2 to TRBJ2-1; a possible D gene is TRBD1 (5 bases). This receptor was identified in an elderly man in good health. CDR3 loop: CASSFLTQGYNEQFF. The CDR3, as DNA: TGTGCCAGCAGCTTCCTTACCCAGGGATACAATGAGCAGTTCTTC.